What follows describes a single TCR beta chain. Its target antigen remains unknown. Base qualities are not recorded, but no much larger clone differs from it by a single base. This sample stems from a study of T cell responses to AZD1222 COVID-19 vaccine (dated by TCRdb to the early 2020s). Looking at the study overall: AZD1222 recipients whose second dose came at about 4 weeks and those whose second dose came at about 12 weeks were combined into one group, since spike-specific TCR depth and breadth did not differ between the two schedules. TCR sequencing was performed for over 230 trial participants, of whom about 200 were given two doses of AZD1222 and some 26 were given two doses of MenACWY control vaccine. Trial participants were enrolled by age into subgroups of 18-55, 56-69 and 70-plus years, and around 150, 28 and 57 TCR-sequenced participants, respectively, were included in these subgroups.

CDR1 is given as SGHTA and CDR2 as FQGTGA, both from the germline V gene. Counted from cysteine to phenylalanine, this CDR3 has 13 amino acids. CDR3 DNA only is kept here, 39 bases in frame from base 1. Deletion took 4 bases off V and 2 bases off J, with a span of 7 bases between the germline ends. The CDR3 regions of human TCRbeta chains were analyzed by immunosequencing. Per the source publication's procedure: Repertoire TCRs were matched against a reference library of SARS-CoV-2-specific TCRs generated with the MIRA antigen-specificity platform. Breadth meant the fraction of unique TCRs that were SARS-CoV-2-associated, whereas depth meant the fraction of total T cells that were SARS-CoV-2-associated. Using the MIRA data, each spike-specific TCR was assigned both to the spike region to which the TCR was reactive and to a CD4 or CD8 class. Log10-transformed breadth and depth values were compared by one-way ANOVA with Sidak's multiple comparisons tests. TCRdb holds this immuneACCESS table with in-frame rearrangements only. Some clones are missing; in checked studies, unresolved V genes explain under half, and the rest has no known cause. V and J calls and clone size are as listed in that table; D and trimming were resolved from the DNA. The sample records about 92,000 clones, about nine tenths of which are singletons. The ten largest clonotypes hold approximately 8.3% of the sample.

The time point label here, explained by the study, means: baseline before first vaccination. Vaccinee samples came from UK trials COV001 and COV002, including a single-blind randomized controlled phase 2/3 trial of AZD1222 (ChAdOx1 nCoV-19) in healthy adults. For TCRbeta chain sequencing, PBMC samples from trial participants were taken at day 0 and at day 28 after the second dose. Here is what the overall study found, with its caveats: Conclusions about previously exposed vaccinees are limited, since just five or six AZD1222 recipients were seropositive for SARS-CoV-2 at baseline. Participants were mostly white British and included more females than males, and it was suggested by the authors that clonal diversity may have been underestimated. Because no samples from the day 14 peak response were available, repertoires could be characterized only after the peak T cell response. The 56-69-year group was small, and its depth increase did not reach significance, likely because of low power. The whole spike protein was spanned by vaccine-associated CD4 TCRs, and dominant responses were seen in regions 160-218 and 743-854. A significant rise in spike-specific TCR breadth and depth was observed after two AZD1222 doses relative to day 0 and relative to MenACWY recipients. Nearly half of unique spike-specific TCRs reportedly recognized epitopes outside regions mutated in the B.1.351 and B.1.1.7 variants.

The clonotype originates from an adult in good health. The chain was built from TRBV7-3 and TRBJ2-3, with the D gene not confidently named. Sequenced here: peripheral blood, sampled on day 0 of AZD1222 vaccination. The CDR3 here reads CASSSPDTDTQYF. The nucleotide sequence is given as TGTGCCAGCAGCTCCCCCGACACAGATACGCAGTATTTT.